The sequence of this T cell receptor beta chain was determined in a study of cytomegalovirus exposure and HLA in healthy donors. In the PCR, 60 Vbeta and 13 Jbeta primers were used. Sequenced by immunoSEQ multiplex PCR; TCRdb stores in-frame clones only, minus some. The sample shows approximately 150,000 clones, around 73% of them seen only once. The table lists this clone with a few counts. The germline V gene encodes CDR1 SGHTA and CDR2 FQGNSA. Losses at the gene ends were 5 bases for V and 4 bases for J; bases not matched to a gene: 10. This CDR3 has 16 amino acids. The TCR was taken from a woman aged 18-35 years in good health and CMV-seropositive. The sequenced sample was PBMCs. V usage is TRBV7-2 and J usage is TRBJ2-2; 7 bases align to TRBD2. The CDR3 DNA reads as TGTGCCAGCAGCGCCCCTCAGCGGGGACCCACCGGGGAGCTGTTTTTT. Protein sequence: CASSAPQRGPTGELFF. The full variable domain, with the rest looked up from reference TRBV7-2 and TRBJ2-2, is GAGVSQSPSNKVTEKGKDVELRCDPISGHTALYWYRQSLGQGLEFLIYFQGNSAPDKSGLPSDRFSAERTGGSVSTLTIQRTQQEDSAVYLCASSAPQRGPTGELFFGEGSRLTVL.